The 16 T cell receptor beta chains in this list originate from one sample, sequenced in a study of beta chain features in type 1 diabetes. General study results and limits: For Type 1 diabetes patients, all four CD4+ subsets carried TCRB CDR3s that were moderately but significantly shorter.

These receptors have no known antigen. All of the isolated RNA was reverse transcribed, so expressed TCRB transcripts were sequenced. Produced via immunoSEQ multiplex PCR; TCRdb's table is partial and in-frame only. The sample has a few hundred thousand clones; around 21% are singletons. Sequenced input: naive CD4+ T cells from blood. These receptors all come from a woman aged 40 to 49 with type 1 diabetes.

The rearrangement links TRBV9 to TRBJ1-1; D unclear. CDR3 length: 11 residues. Trimming shortened V by 7 bases and J by 8 bases, and 12 bases separated the two germline ends. Germline CDR1 and CDR2: SGDLS and YYNGEE. The CDR3 DNA is TGTGCCAGCTCACGAGCCCTAGAAGCTTTCTTT. Its protein product is CASSRALEAFF.

This clone was picked up a small number of times. The chain joins TRBV30 to TRBJ1-1, with D possibly TRBD1 on 5 matching bases. Germline lookup yields CDR1 GTSNPN and CDR2 SVGIG (reference sequence). The CDR3 runs 11 residues. Trimming removed 2 bases from V and 11 bases from J, with 12 bases in between. CDR3 nucleotides: TGTGCCTGGAGTCGGCAGGGTAGCGCTTTCTTT. This translates into CAWSRQGSAFF.

This chain's CDR3 is CAWRPGQGYGYTF. CDR3 nucleotides: TGTGCCTGGAGACCGGGACAGGGCTATGGCTACACCTTC. V and J are TRBV30 and TRBJ1-2; TRBD1 matches at 9 bases. The CDR3 extends over 13 amino acids. Looked up from germline, CDR1 is GTSNPN and CDR2 is SVGIG (reference sequence). The V and J ends lost 3 bases and 4 bases, in that order; junction bases with no gene match: 3. The whole variable domain, filled in from reference TRBV30 and TRBJ1-2, reads SQTIHQWPATLVQPVGSPLSLECTVEGTSNPNLYWYRQAAGRGLQLLFYSVGIGQISSEVPQNLSASRPQDRQFILSSKKLLLSDSGFYLCAWRPGQGYGYTFGSGTRLTVV.

The gene calls are TRBV10-3 and TRBJ2-1; D is undetermined. The CDR3 loop spans 12 amino acids. The V end was cut by 2 bases, the J end by 7 bases, with 6 bases between. The germline V gene has CDR1 ENHRY and CDR2 SYGVKD. The CDR3 sequence is CAISEAGNEQFF. The CDR3 coding sequence is TGTGCCATCAGTGAGGCCGGGAATGAGCAGTTCTTC.

This clone was counted only a few times. The genes are TRBV15 and TRBJ2-1, with TRBD2 identical over 9 bases. The V and J ends lost 0 bases and 0 bases, in that order; junction bases with no gene match: 6. Germline CDR1 LNHNV, CDR2 YYDKDF (reference sequence). This CDR3 region has 18 residues. CDR3 amino acids: CATSRDWGSGSSYNEQFF. The CDR3 DNA is TGTGCCACCAGCAGAGATTGGGGTAGCGGGAGCTCCTACAATGAGCAGTTCTTC.

In its sample, this clone was seen once. This chain links TRBV19 with TRBJ1-5; D is perhaps TRBD1 (6 bases). The CDR3 runs 13 residues. With 5 bases removed from V and 4 bases from J, the gap between germline ends came to 9 bases. Germline V gives CDR1 LNHDA, CDR2 SQIVND (reference sequence). This CDR3 is CASSDRRNQPQHF. The CDR3, as DNA: TGTGCCAGTAGTGACAGGCGAAATCAGCCCCAGCATTTT.

This clone was seen a handful of times. The gene calls are TRBV29-1 and TRBJ1-1, with D uncertain. The CDR3 is 13 residues long. Germline V gene lookup returns CDR1 SQVTM and CDR2 ANQGSEA. Trimming took off 0 bases at V and 7 bases at J, with 12 bases between the two ends. The CDR3 coding sequence is TGCAGCGTTGAAGAACTAAATGGCCTTGAAGCTTTCTTT. Its translation is CSVEELNGLEAFF.

The V call is TRBV7-8, the J call TRBJ2-4; the match to TRBD1 covers 9 bases. The length of the CDR3 is 13 residues. J was trimmed by 6 bases and V by 6 bases; bases with no gene match: 3. Germline V gene data show CDR1 as SGHVS and CDR2 as FQNEAQ. The CDR3 DNA sequence: TGTGCCAGCAGTTCGGGACAGGGAAACATTCAGTACTTC. This encodes CASSSGQGNIQYF.

V gene TRBV29-1 combines with J gene TRBJ2-5, with TRBD1 as a possible D gene (5 bases). V was cut by 7 bases and J by 4 bases, with 10 bases left in between. The CDR3 is made up of 11 amino acids. Germline CDR1 SQVTM, CDR2 ANQGSEA. The CDR3 DNA follows: TGCAGCGCGGGCAGGGTAGAGACCCAGTACTTC. This translates into CSAGRVETQYF.

J is TRBJ2-1 and V is TRBV4-3; 9 bases align to TRBD2. The CDR3 loop spans 15 amino acids. V trimming: 4 bases; J trimming: 4 bases; junction bases outside the gene matches: 5. The V gene's germline CDR1 is LGHNA and CDR2 YSLEER. Here the CDR3 reads CASSRSGGTYNEQFF. Here the CDR3 DNA reads TGCGCCAGCAGCCGTAGCGGGGGCACTTACAATGAGCAGTTCTTC.

The V and J genes are TRBV6-5 and TRBJ2-7; weak D call: TRBD1 (6 bases). Trimming removed 2 bases at V and 4 bases at J, with 12 bases between. The V gene's germline CDR1 is MNHEY and CDR2 SVGAGI. This CDR3 spans 14 amino acids. CDR3 amino acids: CASSYGQGSYEQYF. Here the CDR3 DNA reads TGTGCCAGCAGTTACGGGCAGGGGTCTTACGAGCAGTACTTC.

The chain couples TRBV11-2 to TRBJ1-1, with 8 bases fitting TRBD1. The CDR3 contains 16 residues. V dropped 3 bases and J dropped 3; count of bases not matched to a gene: 9. Germline V gene sequence: CDR1 SGHAT, CDR2 FQNNGV. CDR3: CASSFARGRVDTEAFF. The DNA of the CDR3 is TGTGCCAGCAGCTTCGCCAGGGGGCGGGTGGACACTGAAGCTTTCTTT.

V and J are TRBV5-1 and TRBJ1-2; D is ambiguous. Germline CDR1 is SGHRS and CDR2 is YFSETQ. Between the trimmed V and J ends, which lost 0 bases and 4 bases, there was a span of 10 bases. The CDR3 sequence is 14 residues long. CDR3 residues: CASSLDLEGYGYTF. The DNA for the CDR3 is TGCGCCAGCAGCTTGGATCTGGAGGGCTATGGCTACACCTTC.

This clone has just a few counts. This sequence joins TRBV12-5 and TRBJ1-5; no reliable D call. Trimming pared 5 bases from V and 10 bases from J, leaving 15 bases between. CDR3 length equals 13 residues. Germline CDR1 reads LGHNT; CDR2 reads FRNRAP. The CDR3 coding sequence is TGTGCTAGTGGTCACTCGCCGGAGGGCCCCCAGCATTTT. Its translation: CASGHSPEGPQHF.

The chain is built from TRBV5-4 and TRBJ1-1; TRBD1 might be the D (5 bases). With 3 bases removed from V and 2 bases from J, the gap between germline ends came to 17 bases. Germline V gene data show CDR1 as SGHNT and CDR2 as YYREEE (reference sequence). The CDR3 covers 16 residues. In nucleotides, the CDR3 is TGTGCCAGCAGCTCCACACCGGGACTGGCTAACACTGAAGCTTTCTTT. This sequence encodes CASSSTPGLANTEAFF.

The chain combines TRBV28 with TRBJ2-7; 7 bases line up with TRBD1. Looked up from germline, CDR1 is MDHEN and CDR2 is SYDVKM. V dropped 3 bases and J dropped 2; count of bases not matched to a gene: 10. CDR3 length: 16 amino acids. The CDR3 reads CASSFPTGSNAYEQYF. CDR3 coding DNA: TGTGCCAGCAGTTTCCCGACAGGGTCAAACGCCTACGAGCAGTACTTC.